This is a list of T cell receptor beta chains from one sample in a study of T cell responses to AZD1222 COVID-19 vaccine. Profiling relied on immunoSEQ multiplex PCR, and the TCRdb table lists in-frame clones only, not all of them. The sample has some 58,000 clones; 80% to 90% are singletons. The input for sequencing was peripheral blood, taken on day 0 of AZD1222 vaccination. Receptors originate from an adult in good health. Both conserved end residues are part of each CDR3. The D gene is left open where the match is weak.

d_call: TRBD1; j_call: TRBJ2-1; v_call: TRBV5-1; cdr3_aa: CASSLGQGGFEQFF
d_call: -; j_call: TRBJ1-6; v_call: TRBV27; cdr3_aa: CASSFRQPSSYNSPLHF
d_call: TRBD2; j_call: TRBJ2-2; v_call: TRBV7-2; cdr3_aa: CASSFGLAWGSLFF
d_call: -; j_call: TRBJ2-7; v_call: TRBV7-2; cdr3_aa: CASKPSSGGYEQYF
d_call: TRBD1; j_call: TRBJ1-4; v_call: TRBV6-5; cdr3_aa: CASSYSRTGGEKLFF
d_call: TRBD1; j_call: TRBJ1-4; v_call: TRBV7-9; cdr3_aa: CASSYGQGARKLFF
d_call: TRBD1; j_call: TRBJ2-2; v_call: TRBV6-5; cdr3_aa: CASIRGLDTGELFF
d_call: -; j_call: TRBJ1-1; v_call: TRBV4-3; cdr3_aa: CASSQDRWGSEAFF
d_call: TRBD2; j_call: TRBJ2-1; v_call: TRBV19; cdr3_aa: CASNPGTSGTASSYNEQFF
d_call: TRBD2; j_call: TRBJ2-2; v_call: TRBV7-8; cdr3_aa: CASSKAHRGRSSGRLLGELFF
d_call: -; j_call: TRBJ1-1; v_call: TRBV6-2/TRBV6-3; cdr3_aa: CASSYGVRPGTSLGDAFF
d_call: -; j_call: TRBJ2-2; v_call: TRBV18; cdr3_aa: CASSPEVGELFF
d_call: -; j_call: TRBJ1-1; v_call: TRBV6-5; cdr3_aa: CASTNGAMNTEAFF
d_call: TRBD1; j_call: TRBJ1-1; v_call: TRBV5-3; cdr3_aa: CARSLAAGGARDTEAFF
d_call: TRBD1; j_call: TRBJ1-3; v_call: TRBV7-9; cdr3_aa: CAGTGGGGGNTIYF
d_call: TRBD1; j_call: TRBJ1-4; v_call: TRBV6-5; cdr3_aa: CASKTGGREKLFF
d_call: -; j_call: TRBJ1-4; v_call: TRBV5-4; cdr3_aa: CASSLEGRGEKLFF
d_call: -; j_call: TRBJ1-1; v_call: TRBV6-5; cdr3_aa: CASSPGRGGNTEAFF
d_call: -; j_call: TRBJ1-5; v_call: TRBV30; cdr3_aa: CAWSNTNPNQPQHF
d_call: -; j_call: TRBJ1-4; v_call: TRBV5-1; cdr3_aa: CASSVNYRATNEKLFF
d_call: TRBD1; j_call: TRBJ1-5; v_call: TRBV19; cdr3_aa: CASSTTGASHIYSNQPQHF
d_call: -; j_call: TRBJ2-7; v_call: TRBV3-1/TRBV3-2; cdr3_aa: CASSPTDLYEQYF
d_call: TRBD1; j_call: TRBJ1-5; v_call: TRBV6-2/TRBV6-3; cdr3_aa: CASSYSMGRQGPNNQPQHF
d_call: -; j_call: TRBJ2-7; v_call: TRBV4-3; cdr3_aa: CASSQELPQGSYEQYF
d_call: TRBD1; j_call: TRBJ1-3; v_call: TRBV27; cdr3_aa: CASSRGTASGNTIYF
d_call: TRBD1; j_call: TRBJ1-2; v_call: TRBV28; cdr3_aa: CASSFPGTGRYGYTF
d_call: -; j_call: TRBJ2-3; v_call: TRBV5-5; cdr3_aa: CASSLVQGYADTQYF
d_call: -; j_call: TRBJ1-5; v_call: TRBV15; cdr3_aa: CATSRDGGRTQHF
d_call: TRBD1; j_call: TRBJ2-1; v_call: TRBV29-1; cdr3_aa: CSAVHRGFNEQFF
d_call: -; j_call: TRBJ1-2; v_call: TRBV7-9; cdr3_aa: CASSLGGPSNYGYTF
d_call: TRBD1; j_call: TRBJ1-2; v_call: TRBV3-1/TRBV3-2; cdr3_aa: CASSRGDRGNYGYTF
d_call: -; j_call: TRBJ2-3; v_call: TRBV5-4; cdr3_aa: CASSLDRARTDTQYF
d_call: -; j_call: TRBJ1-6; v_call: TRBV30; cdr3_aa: CAWSVTGMHSPLHF
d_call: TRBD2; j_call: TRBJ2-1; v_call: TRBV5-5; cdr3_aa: CASSFLGRDSNEQFF
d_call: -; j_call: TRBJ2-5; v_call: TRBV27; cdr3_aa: CASSSSGARGETQYF
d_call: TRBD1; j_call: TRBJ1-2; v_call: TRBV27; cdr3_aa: CASSSQGQGYGYTF
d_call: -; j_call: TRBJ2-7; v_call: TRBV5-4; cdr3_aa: CASSSPGVSYEQYF
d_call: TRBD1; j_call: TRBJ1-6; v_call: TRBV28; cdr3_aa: CASSLSGGRGSPLHF
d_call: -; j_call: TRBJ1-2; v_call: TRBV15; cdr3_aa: CATSRAANYGYTF
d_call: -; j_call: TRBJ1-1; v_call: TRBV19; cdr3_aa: CASSIGAGVNTEAFF
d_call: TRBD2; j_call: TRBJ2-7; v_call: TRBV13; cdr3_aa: CASGKLAGVEQYF
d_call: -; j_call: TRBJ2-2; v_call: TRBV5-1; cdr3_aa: CASSGGGTSNTGELFF
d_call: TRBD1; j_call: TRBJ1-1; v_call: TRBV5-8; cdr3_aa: CASSWPGQAKTEAFF
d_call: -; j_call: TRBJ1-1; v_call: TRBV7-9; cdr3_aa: CASSLYSLNTEAFF
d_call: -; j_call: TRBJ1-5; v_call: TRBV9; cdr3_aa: CASSATVSNQPQHF
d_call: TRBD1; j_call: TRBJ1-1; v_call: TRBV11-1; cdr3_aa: CASSFGDRMNTEAFF
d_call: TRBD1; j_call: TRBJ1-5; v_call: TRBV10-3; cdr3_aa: CAISESHYGTGGGQPQHF
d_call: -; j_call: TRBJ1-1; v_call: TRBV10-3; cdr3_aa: CAIGQGVGTEAFF
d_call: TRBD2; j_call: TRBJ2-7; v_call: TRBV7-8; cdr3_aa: CASSLSGRTEQYF
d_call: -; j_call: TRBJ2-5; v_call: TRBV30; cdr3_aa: CAWSLSAKETQYF
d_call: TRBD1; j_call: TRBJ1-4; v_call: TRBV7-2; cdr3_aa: CASSLTGGSEKLFF
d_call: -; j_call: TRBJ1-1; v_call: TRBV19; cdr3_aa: CASFSSWQGWITEAFF
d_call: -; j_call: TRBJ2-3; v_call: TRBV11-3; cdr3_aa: CASSLNGIRTDTQYF
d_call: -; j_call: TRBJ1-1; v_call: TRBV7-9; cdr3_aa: CASSLTQENTEAFF